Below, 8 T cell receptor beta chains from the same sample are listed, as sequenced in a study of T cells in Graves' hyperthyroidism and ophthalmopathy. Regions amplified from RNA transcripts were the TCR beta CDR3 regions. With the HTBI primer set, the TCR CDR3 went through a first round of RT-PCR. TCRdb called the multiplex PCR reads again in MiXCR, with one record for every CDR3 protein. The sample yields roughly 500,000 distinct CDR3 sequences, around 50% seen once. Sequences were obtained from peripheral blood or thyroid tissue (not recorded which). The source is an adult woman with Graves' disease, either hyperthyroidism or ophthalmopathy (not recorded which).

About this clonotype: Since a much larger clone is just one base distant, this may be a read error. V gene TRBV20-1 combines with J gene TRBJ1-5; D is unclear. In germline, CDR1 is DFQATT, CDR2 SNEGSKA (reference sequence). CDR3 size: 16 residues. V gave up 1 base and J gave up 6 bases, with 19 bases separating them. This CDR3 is CSARALLDGRSQPQHF. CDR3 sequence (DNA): TGCAGTGCTAGAGCCCTCTTAGACGGACGAAGTCAGCCCCAGCATTTT.

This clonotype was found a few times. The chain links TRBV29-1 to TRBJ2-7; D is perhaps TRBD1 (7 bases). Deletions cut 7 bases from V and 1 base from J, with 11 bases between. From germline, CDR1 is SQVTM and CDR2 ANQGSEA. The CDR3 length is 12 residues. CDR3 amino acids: CSARGASYEQYF. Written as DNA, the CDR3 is TGCAGCGCCAGGGGGGCATCCTACGAGCAGTACTTC.

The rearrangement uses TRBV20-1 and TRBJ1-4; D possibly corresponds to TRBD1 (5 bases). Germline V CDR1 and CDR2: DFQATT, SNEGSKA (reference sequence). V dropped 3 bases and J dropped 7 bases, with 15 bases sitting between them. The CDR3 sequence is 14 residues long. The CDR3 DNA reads TGCAGTGCTAGCGTGGGGGGATCGGGTGAAAAACTGTTTTTT. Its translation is CSASVGGSGEKLFF.

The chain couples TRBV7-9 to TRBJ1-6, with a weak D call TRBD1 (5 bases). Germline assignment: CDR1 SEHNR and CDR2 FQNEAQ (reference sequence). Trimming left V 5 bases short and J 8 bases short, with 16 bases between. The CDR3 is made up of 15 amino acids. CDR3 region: CASSDILTADSPLHF. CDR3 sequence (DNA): TGTGCCAGCAGCGATATCCTGACAGCGGATTCACCCCTCCACTTT.

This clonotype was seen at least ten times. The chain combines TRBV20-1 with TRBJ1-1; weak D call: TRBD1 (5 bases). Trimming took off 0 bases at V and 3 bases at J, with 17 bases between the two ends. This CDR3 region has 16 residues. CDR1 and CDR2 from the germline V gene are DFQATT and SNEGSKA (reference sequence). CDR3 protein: CSARDLRGRRYTEAFF. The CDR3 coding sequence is TGCAGTGCTAGAGATCTGAGGGGTCGACGTTACACTGAAGCTTTCTTT.

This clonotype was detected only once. The CDR3 spells CASSLVTGSSYEQYF. The CDR3 region has the DNA TGTGCCAGCAGCTTGGTGACAGGTAGCTCCTACGAGCAGTACTTC. V and J are TRBV5-6 and TRBJ2-7; a possible D gene is TRBD1 (6 bases). Trimming stripped 0 bases from V and 0 bases from J, with 10 bases between. Germline CDR1 reads SGHDT; CDR2 reads YYEEEE. CDR3 length equals 15 residues.

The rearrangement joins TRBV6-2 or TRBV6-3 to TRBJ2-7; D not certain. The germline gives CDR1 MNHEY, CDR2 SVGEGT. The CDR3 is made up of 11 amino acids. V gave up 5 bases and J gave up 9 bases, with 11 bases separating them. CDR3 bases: TGTGCCAGCAGTGAGTTTAGGGTGCAGTACTTC. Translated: CASSEFRVQYF.

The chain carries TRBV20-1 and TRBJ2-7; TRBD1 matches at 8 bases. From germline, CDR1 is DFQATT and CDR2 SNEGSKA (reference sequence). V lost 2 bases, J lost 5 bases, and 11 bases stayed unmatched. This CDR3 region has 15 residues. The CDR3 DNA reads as TGCAGTGCTAGACCCCGGAAAGGACAGGGCCACGAGCAGTACTTC. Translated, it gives CSARPRKGQGHEQYF.